One and the same sample provided the 31 T cell receptor beta chains below, sequenced in a study of blood T cell repertoires in COVID-19. TCRdb's copy holds only in-frame clones and misses some; the assay was immunoSEQ multiplex PCR. Here the sample spans 70,000 or so clones, approximately 80% being singletons. Input material: peripheral blood. The receptors shown here come from a man aged 50 to 59 with COVID-19, enrolled during active disease.

This clone has only a few counts. The V gene is TRBV29-1, the J gene TRBJ2-2; 9 positions match TRBD2. This CDR3 contains 13 residues. Per germline, CDR1 SQVTM and CDR2 ANQGSEA. The V gene end was trimmed by 8 bases and the J gene end by 7 bases; junction bases not matched to a gene: 8. CDR3 nucleotide sequence: TGCAGCTGTAGCGGGAGATTGGGCGGGGAGCTGTTTTTT. Protein sequence: CSCSGRLGGELFF.

In its sample, this clone is medium-sized (0.01 to 0.1%). The chain has TRBV5-4 and TRBJ2-5; 9 bases agree with TRBD1. Trimming took 5 bases from V and 4 from J; bases not matched to a gene: 6. CDR1 is SGHNT, CDR2 YYREEE, per germline (reference sequence). This CDR3 has 14 amino acids. Written as DNA, the CDR3 is TGTGCCAGCAGGACAGGGGGGAATCCAGAGACCCAGTACTTC. Amino acids: CASRTGGNPETQYF.

The chain employs TRBV19 and TRBJ2-5; 10 nucleotides line up with TRBD2. CDR3 size: 15 residues. Germline V CDR1 and CDR2: LNHDA, SQIVND (reference sequence). V dropped 5 bases and J dropped 5; count of bases not matched to a gene: 8. The CDR3 DNA is TGTGCCAGTAGTCAAGCGGGAGGGCCGCGGGAGACCCAGTACTTC. Translating it yields CASSQAGGPRETQYF.

The genes are TRBV27 and TRBJ2-1; D may be TRBD2 (5 bases). CDR3 size: 15 residues. From germline, CDR1 is MNHEY and CDR2 SMNVEV (reference sequence). Trimming stripped 2 bases from V and 2 bases from J, with 10 bases between. The chain's CDR3 is CASSLTRPTYNEQFF. CDR3 nucleotide sequence: TGTGCCAGCAGTTTAACTAGGCCAACCTACAATGAGCAGTTCTTC.

This clone was seen a handful of times. The chain links TRBV7-9 to TRBJ1-2; 9 bases are shared with TRBD1. CDR3 size: 15 residues. The trim removed 6 bases at V and 5 bases at J, leaving 10 bases unmatched. Germline V gives CDR1 SEHNR, CDR2 FQNEAQ (reference sequence). DNA for the CDR3: TGTGCCAGCAGTCAGGACGGACAGGGGCGGTATGGCTACACCTTC. Translating it yields CASSQDGQGRYGYTF. Supplemented by reference TRBV7-9 and TRBJ1-2, the full variable domain reads DTGVSQNPRHKITKRGQNVTFRCDPISEHNRLYWYRQTLGQGPEFLTYFQNEAQLEKSRLLSDRFSAERPKGSFSTLEIQRTEQGDSAMYLCASSQDGQGRYGYTFGSGTRLTVV.

This chain links TRBV28 with TRBJ2-7; D may be TRBD2 (5 bases). CDR3 length equals 14 residues. The V and J ends lost 1 base and 6 bases respectively, with 13 bases between them. Germline assignment: CDR1 MDHEN and CDR2 SYDVKM. The CDR3 sequence: CASSLFSNRGEQYF. DNA for the CDR3: TGTGCCAGCAGTTTATTTTCGAACCGGGGCGAGCAGTACTTC.

The chain carries TRBV15 and TRBJ1-3; unclear D gene. Germline V lookup: CDR1 LNHNV, CDR2 YYDKDF (reference sequence). Trimming shortened V by 4 bases and J by 5 bases, and 12 bases separated the two germline ends. This CDR3 region has 14 residues. The CDR3 here is CATSNPGIRNTIYF. The CDR3 nucleotides are TGTGCCACCAGCAACCCCGGTATCAGAAACACCATATATTTT.

The gene calls are TRBV6-2 or TRBV6-3 and TRBJ2-2, with a weak D call TRBD2 (7 bases). Germline V gives CDR1 MNHEY, CDR2 SVGEGT. The CDR3 covers 15 residues. The V end was cut by 5 bases, the J end by 5 bases, with 15 bases between. CDR3 residues: CASSGGDTRTGELFF. CDR3 in DNA: TGTGCCAGCAGTGGGGGGGACACCCGGACCGGGGAGCTGTTTTTT.

CDR3 sequence: CASSLTQGKTNEKLFF. The CDR3 DNA reads as TGTGCCAGCAGTTTAACGCAGGGTAAAACTAATGAAAAACTGTTTTTT. The rearrangement joins TRBV28 to TRBJ1-4; D may be TRBD1 (5 bases). The CDR3 has 16 residues. The V and J ends lost 2 bases and 1 base respectively, with 11 bases between them. From germline, CDR1 is MDHEN and CDR2 SYDVKM.

This CDR3 reads CASSKQDDNQPQHF. The CDR3 DNA reads as TGTGCCAGTAGTAAGCAGGATGACAATCAGCCCCAGCATTTT. The genes are TRBV19 and TRBJ1-5; D ambiguous. Looked up from germline, CDR1 is LNHDA and CDR2 is SQIVND (reference sequence). V shed 4 bases and J shed 3 bases, with 10 bases lying between them. This CDR3 has 14 residues.

V gene TRBV24-1 combines with J gene TRBJ2-5, with a tentative D call TRBD2 (6 bases). This CDR3 is built from 16 residues. V was cut by 2 bases and J by 5 bases, with 17 bases left in between. Germline V lookup: CDR1 KGHDR, CDR2 SFDVKD. CDR3 coding DNA: TGTGCCACCAGTGATTCGCGGGGAGGCGGCGGGGAGACCCAGTACTTC. Its translation is CATSDSRGGGGETQYF.

V gene TRBV9 combines with J gene TRBJ1-3; 7 bases are shared with TRBD1. The CDR3 consists of 15 residues. Germline lookup yields CDR1 SGDLS and CDR2 YYNGEE. J gave up 2 bases and V 0 bases, and 2 bases lay outside the gene matches. DNA for the CDR3: TGTGCCAGCAGCGTAGGACAGGGCCCTGGAAACACCATATATTTT. Translated, it gives CASSVGQGPGNTIYF.

The chain uses TRBV3-1 (or the pseudogene TRBV3-2) and TRBJ2-1, with D uncertain. The germline gives CDR1 LGHDT, CDR2 YNNKEL (reference sequence). With 3 bases removed from V and 8 bases from J, the gap between germline ends came to 5 bases. The CDR3 sequence is 11 residues long. The CDR3 reads CASSHLHEQFF. CDR3 DNA: TGTGCCAGCAGCCACCTCCATGAGCAGTTCTTC.

The chain has TRBV19 and TRBJ1-5; maybe TRBD1 (6 bases). CDR1 is LNHDA and CDR2 is SQIVND in the germline V gene (reference sequence). V was clipped by 1 base and J by 4 bases, with 23 bases between them. This CDR3 comprises 19 residues. The CDR3 sequence: CASSIAAQGTDTRNQPQHF. The CDR3 DNA is TGTGCCAGTAGTATAGCTGCCCAGGGGACGGATACGCGGAATCAGCCCCAGCATTTT.

The chain links TRBV14 to TRBJ1-2; D gene uncertain. The germline CDR1 and CDR2 sequences are SGHDN and FVKESK. V was trimmed by 0 bases and J by 0 bases, leaving 5 bases between them. CDR3 length: 14 amino acids. CDR3 in amino acids: CASSQETTNYGYTF. For the CDR3, the DNA is TGTGCCAGCAGCCAAGAGACAACTAACTATGGCTACACCTTC.

This rearrangement joins TRBV7-9 to TRBJ1-1, with 8 bases that match TRBD1. J was trimmed by 0 bases and V by 5 bases; bases with no gene match: 5. Germline CDR1 and CDR2: SEHNR and FQNEAQ (reference sequence). This CDR3 is 15 amino acids long. The CDR3 here is CASSLGQGMNTEAFF. CDR3 nucleotides: TGTGCCAGCAGCCTCGGACAGGGAATGAACACTGAAGCTTTCTTT.

The chain combines TRBV6-5 with TRBJ1-2, with 7 positions matching TRBD1. The CDR3 runs 15 residues. Trimming took 7 bases from V and 1 from J; bases not matched to a gene: 9. Per germline, CDR1 MNHEY and CDR2 SVGAGI. The CDR3 DNA follows: TGTGCCAGCATCGACGGGACAGAATTTAACTATGGCTACACCTTC. Protein product: CASIDGTEFNYGYTF.

This sequence joins TRBV7-6 and TRBJ2-5, with a tentative D call TRBD2 (6 bases). CDR3 length: 15 residues. Germline V gene sequence: CDR1 SGHVS, CDR2 FNYEAQ. V dropped 7 bases and J dropped 5 bases, with 20 bases sitting between them. CDR3 bases: TGTGCCAGCACCCCTTGGGCTAGCGAGGAGGAGACCCAGTACTTC. This translates into CASTPWASEEETQYF.

V is TRBV12-1 and J is TRBJ2-1; TRBD2 reflects the table's D call only, with no check against the DNA. TRBV12-1 is termed a pseudogene. CDR3 length equals 16 residues. The CDR3: CAGKSLAAHPYNEQFF. CDR3 sequence (DNA): TGTGCCGGAAAATCACTAGCGGCACATCCCTACAATGAGCAGTTCTTC.

This chain uses TRBV21-1 with TRBJ1-4; the table's D gene call, TRBD1, was not cross checked with the DNA. TRBV21-1 is a listed pseudogene. CDR3 size: 19 residues. The CDR3 DNA follows: TGTGCCAGCAGCAAAAAAAGTGACACCGGACAGGGGGCGGGTGAAAAACTGTTTTTT. Translation gives CASSKKSDTGQGAGEKLFF.

The genes are TRBV5-1 and TRBJ2-7, with TRBD2 matching 9 bases. Germline V gene lookup returns CDR1 SGHRS and CDR2 YFSETQ. The CDR3 covers 16 residues. V lost 2 bases, J lost 3 bases, and 9 bases stayed unmatched. CDR3 coding DNA: TGCGCCAGCAGCTTTTCGATTAGCGGGAGAATCTACGAGCAGTACTTC. Residues: CASSFSISGRIYEQYF.

The V call is TRBV5-6, the J call TRBJ2-4; D is perhaps TRBD2 (5 bases). The CDR3 extends over 14 amino acids. V lost 0 bases, J lost 6 bases, and 10 bases lay in between. CDR1 and CDR2 from the germline V gene are SGHDT and YYEEEE. DNA for the CDR3: TGTGCCAGCAGCTTGGGAGGGTTAGGAAACATTCAGTACTTC. It specifies CASSLGGLGNIQYF. Complete variable domain (other parts from reference TRBV5-6 and TRBJ2-4): DAGVTQSPTHLIKTRGQQVTLRCSPKSGHDTVSWYQQALGQGPQFIFQYYEEEERQRGNFPDRFSGHQFPNYSSELNVNALLLGDSALYLCASSLGGLGNIQYFGAGTRLSVL.

The CDR3 region has the DNA TGTGCCAGCAGCCGAGTCACTAGCGGACTAGAGACCCAGTACTTC. Translating it yields CASSRVTSGLETQYF. The V gene is TRBV28, the J gene TRBJ2-5; 8 bases are shared with TRBD2. The V gene's germline CDR1 is MDHEN and CDR2 SYDVKM. This CDR3 spans 15 amino acids. V lost 6 bases, J lost 4 bases, and 10 bases stayed unmatched.

The genes are TRBV7-9 and TRBJ2-2; D not certain. Per germline, CDR1 SEHNR and CDR2 FQNEAQ (reference sequence). The length of the CDR3 is 12 residues. V lost 5 bases to trimming and J lost 7 bases, with 8 bases between them. The CDR3 region is CASSAPDGELFF. CDR3 bases: TGTGCCAGCAGCGCTCCAGACGGGGAGCTGTTTTTT.

The chain links TRBV7-9 to TRBJ2-1; 7 bases match TRBD2. This CDR3 contains 12 residues. V shed 3 bases and J 15 bases; nucleotides not matched to a gene: 8. Germline CDR1 SEHNR, CDR2 FQNEAQ (reference sequence). The CDR3 region is CASSFAGVQPFF. CDR3 bases: TGTGCCAGCAGCTTCGCGGGGGTACAACCGTTCTTC.

The rearrangement links TRBV6-4 to TRBJ2-3; 7 nucleotides align to TRBD2. This CDR3 spans 14 amino acids. With 0 bases clipped from V and 8 bases from J, the junction kept 5 bases outside the gene matches. CDR1 and CDR2 from the germline V gene are MRHNA and SNTAGT. The CDR3 DNA is TGTGCCAGCAGTGACTCAATAGCGGGCGCTACGCAGTATTTT. Protein product: CASSDSIAGATQYF.

This clone occurred once. The genes are TRBV18 and TRBJ2-2; 10 nucleotides match TRBD1. Trimming at V came to 6 bases and at J to 1 base, leaving 2 bases not matched to a gene. Germline V gene lookup returns CDR1 KGHSH and CDR2 LQKENI. The CDR3 length is 15 residues. The CDR3 DNA reads as TGTGCCAGCTCGCGGGACAGGGGGAACACCGGGGAGCTGTTTTTT. Translated: CASSRDRGNTGELFF.

This sequence joins TRBV18 and TRBJ2-7, with no clear D. V dropped 0 bases and J dropped 1 base, with 7 bases sitting between them. Germline-derived CDR1 and CDR2 are KGHSH and LQKENI. The CDR3 consists of 14 residues. CDR3: CASSPPEISYEQYF. CDR3 bases: TGTGCCAGCTCACCACCGGAGATTTCCTACGAGCAGTACTTC.

This clone came up once. V usage is TRBV19 and J usage is TRBJ2-5, with TRBD2 matching 7 bases. With 6 bases clipped from V and 5 bases from J, the junction kept 15 bases outside the gene matches. CDR1 and CDR2 from the germline V gene are LNHDA and SQIVND (reference sequence). CDR3 length: 16 residues. The CDR3: CASSPYWGGSSETQYF. CDR3 DNA: TGTGCCAGTAGCCCGTACTGGGGGGGGAGCTCGGAGACCCAGTACTTC.

Only a few counts were recorded for this clone. The CDR3 loop reads CASSLGLTGGGMAEAFF. DNA for the CDR3: TGTGCCAGCAGCTTAGGCTTAACAGGGGGCGGGATGGCTGAAGCTTTCTTT. V is TRBV7-9 and J is TRBJ1-1; TRBD1 matches at 9 bases. In germline, CDR1 is SEHNR, CDR2 FQNEAQ (reference sequence). Unmatched junction bases numbered 12, after V lost 1 base and J lost 6 bases. The CDR3 totals 17 residues.

This clone was picked up one time. The V and J genes are TRBV5-4 and TRBJ2-3, with 8 bases identical to TRBD2. Germline V CDR1 and CDR2: SGHNT, YYREEE (reference sequence). CDR3 length: 15 amino acids. V gave up 3 bases and J gave up 0 bases; unmatched junction bases: 3. The CDR3, as DNA: TGTGCCAGCAGCTACGGGAGGGGGAGCACAGATACGCAGTATTTT. Its translation is CASSYGRGSTDTQYF.